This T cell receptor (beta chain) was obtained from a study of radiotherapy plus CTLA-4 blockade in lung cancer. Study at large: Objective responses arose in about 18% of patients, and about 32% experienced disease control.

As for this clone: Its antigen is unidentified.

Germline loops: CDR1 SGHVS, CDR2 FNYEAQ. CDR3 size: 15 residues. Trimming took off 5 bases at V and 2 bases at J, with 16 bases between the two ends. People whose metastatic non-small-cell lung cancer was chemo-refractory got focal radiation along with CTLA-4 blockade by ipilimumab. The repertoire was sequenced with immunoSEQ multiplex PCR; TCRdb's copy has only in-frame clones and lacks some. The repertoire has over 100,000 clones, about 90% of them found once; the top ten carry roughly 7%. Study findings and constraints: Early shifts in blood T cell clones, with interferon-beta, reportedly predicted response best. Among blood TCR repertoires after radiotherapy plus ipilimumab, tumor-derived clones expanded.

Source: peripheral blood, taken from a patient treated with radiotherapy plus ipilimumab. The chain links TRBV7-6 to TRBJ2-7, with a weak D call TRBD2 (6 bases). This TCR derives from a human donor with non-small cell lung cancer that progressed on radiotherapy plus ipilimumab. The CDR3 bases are TGTGCCAGCAGCCATGGGGGGACGGCGGCCTACGAGCAGTACTTC. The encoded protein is CASSHGGTAAYEQYF.